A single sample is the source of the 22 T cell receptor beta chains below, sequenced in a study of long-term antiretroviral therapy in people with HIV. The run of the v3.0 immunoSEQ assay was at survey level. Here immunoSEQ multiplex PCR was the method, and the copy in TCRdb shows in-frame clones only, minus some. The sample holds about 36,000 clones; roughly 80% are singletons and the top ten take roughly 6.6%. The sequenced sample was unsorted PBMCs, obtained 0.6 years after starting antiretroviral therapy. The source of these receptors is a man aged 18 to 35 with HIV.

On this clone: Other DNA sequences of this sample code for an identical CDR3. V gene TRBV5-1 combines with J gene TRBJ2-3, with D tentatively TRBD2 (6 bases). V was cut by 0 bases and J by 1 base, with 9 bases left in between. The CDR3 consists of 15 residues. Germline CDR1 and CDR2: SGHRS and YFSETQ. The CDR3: CASSLAGVGTDTQYF. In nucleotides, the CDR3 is TGCGCCAGCAGCTTGGCGGGAGTCGGCACAGATACGCAGTATTTT. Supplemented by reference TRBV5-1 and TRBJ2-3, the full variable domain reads KAGVTQTPRYLIKTRGQQVTLSCSPISGHRSVSWYQQTPGQGLQFLFEYFSETQRNKGNFPGRFSGRQFSNSRSEMNVSTLELGDSALYLCASSLAGVGTDTQYFGPGTRLTVL.

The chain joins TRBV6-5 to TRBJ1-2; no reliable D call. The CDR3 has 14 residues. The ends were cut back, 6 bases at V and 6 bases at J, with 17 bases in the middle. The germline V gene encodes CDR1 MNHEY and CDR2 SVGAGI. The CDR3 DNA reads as TGTGCCAGCAGCCCGGGCCGAACGGGTGATGGCTACACCTTC. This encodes CASSPGRTGDGYTF.

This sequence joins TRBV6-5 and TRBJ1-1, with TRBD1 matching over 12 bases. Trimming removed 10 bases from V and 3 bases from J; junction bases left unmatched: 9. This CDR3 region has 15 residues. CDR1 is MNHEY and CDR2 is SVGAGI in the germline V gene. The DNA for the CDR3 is TGTGCCACAAGGGGACAGGGGGCTGGGGACACTGAAGCTTTCTTT. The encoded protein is CATRGQGAGDTEAFF.

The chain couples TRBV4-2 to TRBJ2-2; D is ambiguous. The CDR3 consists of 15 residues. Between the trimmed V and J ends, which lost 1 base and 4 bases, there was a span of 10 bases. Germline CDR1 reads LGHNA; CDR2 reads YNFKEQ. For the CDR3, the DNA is TGTGCCAGCAGCCAAGTACTGGGATCCACCGGGGAGCTGTTTTTT. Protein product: CASSQVLGSTGELFF.

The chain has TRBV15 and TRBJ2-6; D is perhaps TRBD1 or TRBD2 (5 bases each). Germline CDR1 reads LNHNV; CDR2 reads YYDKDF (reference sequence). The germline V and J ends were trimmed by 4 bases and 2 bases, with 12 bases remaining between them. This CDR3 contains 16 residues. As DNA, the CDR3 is TGTGCCACCAGCAAGGTGGGGACCCCTGGGGCCAACGTCCTGACTTTC. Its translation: CATSKVGTPGANVLTF. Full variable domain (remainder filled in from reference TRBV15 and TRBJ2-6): DAMVIQNPRYQVTQFGKPVTLSCSQTLNHNVMYWYQQKSSQAPKLLFHYYDKDFNNEADTPDNFQSRRPNTSFCFLDIRSPGLGDTAMYLCATSKVGTPGANVLTFGAGSRLTVL.

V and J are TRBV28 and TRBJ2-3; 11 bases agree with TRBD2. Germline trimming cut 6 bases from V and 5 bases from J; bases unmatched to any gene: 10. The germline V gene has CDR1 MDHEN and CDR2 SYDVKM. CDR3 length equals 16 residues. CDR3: CASRKTSGTSGDTQYF. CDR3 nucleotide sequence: TGTGCCAGCAGGAAGACTAGCGGGACTTCTGGAGATACGCAGTATTTT.

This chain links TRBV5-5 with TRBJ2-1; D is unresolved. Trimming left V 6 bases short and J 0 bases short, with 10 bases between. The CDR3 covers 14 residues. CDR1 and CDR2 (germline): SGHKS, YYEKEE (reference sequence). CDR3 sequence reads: CASTELSSYNEQFF. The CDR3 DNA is TGTGCCAGCACCGAACTAAGCTCCTACAATGAGCAGTTCTTC.

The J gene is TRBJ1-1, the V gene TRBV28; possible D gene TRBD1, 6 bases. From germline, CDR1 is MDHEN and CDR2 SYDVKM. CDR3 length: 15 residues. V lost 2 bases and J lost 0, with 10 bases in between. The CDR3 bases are TGTGCCAGCAGTTTACTGGGGACACTGAACACTGAAGCTTTCTTT. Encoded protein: CASSLLGTLNTEAFF.

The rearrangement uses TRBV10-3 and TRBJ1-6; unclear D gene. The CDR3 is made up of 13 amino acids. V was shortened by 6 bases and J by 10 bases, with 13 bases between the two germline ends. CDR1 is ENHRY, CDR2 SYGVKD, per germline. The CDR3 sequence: CAIRASTGSPLHF. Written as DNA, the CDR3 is TGTGCCATCAGAGCGTCGACGGGCTCACCCCTCCACTTT.

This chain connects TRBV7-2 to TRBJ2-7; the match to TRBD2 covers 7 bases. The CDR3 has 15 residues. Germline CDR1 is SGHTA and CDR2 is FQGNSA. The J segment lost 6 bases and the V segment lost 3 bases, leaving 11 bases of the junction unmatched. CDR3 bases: TGTGCCAGCAGCTTTTTCGGACTAGGGACTCCCGAGCAGTACTTC. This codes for CASSFFGLGTPEQYF.

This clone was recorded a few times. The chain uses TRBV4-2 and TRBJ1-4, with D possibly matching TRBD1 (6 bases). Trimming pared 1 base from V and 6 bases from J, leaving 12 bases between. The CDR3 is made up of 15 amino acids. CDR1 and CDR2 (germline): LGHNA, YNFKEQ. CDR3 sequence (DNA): TGTGCCAGCAGCCAAGGGGGGGCTTCGGATGAAAAACTGTTTTTT. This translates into CASSQGGASDEKLFF.

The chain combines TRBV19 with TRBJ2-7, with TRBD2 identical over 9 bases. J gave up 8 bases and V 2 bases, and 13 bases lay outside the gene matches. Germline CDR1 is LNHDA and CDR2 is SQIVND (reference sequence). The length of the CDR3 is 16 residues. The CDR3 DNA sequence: TGTGCCAGTAGTATACTTGGTGCGGGAGGGCCTATACAGCAGTACTTC. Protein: CASSILGAGGPIQQYF.

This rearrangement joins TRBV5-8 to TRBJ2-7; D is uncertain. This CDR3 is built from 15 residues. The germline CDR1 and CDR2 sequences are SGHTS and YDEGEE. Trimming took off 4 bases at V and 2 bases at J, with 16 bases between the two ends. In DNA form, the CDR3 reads TGTGCCAGCAGCCCCCACCCGGGCGGTCCCTACGAGCAGTACTTC. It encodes CASSPHPGGPYEQYF. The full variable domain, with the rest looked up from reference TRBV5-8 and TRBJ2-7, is EAGVTQSPTHLIKTRGQQATLRCSPISGHTSVYWYQQALGLGLQFLLWYDEGEERNRGNFPPRFSGRQFPNYSSELNVNALELEDSALYLCASSPHPGGPYEQYFGPGTRLTVT.

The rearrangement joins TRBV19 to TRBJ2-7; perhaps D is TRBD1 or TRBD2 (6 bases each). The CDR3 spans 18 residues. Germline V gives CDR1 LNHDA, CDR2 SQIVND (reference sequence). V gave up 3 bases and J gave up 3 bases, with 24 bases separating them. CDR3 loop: CASSIGAGTGAQYYEQYF. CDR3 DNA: TGTGCCAGTAGTATTGGGGCCGGAACGGGGGCCCAATACTACGAGCAGTACTTC.

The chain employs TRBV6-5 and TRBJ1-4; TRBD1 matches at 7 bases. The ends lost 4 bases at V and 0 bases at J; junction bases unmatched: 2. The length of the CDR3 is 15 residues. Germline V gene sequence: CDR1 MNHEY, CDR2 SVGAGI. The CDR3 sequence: CASSFQGATNEKLFF. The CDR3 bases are TGTGCCAGCAGTTTCCAGGGGGCAACTAATGAAAAACTGTTTTTT.

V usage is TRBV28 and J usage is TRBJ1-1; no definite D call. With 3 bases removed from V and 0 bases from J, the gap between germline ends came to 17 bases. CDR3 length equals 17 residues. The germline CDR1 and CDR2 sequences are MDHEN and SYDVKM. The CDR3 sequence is CASSFNTDWVMNTEAFF. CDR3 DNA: TGTGCCAGCAGTTTTAACACAGATTGGGTAATGAACACTGAAGCTTTCTTT.

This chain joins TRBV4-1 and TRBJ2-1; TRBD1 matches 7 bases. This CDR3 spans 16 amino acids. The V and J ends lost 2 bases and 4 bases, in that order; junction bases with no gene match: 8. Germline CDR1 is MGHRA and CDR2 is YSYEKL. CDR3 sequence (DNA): TGCGCCAGCAGCCAACTCCGGGACAGTAGTTACAATGAGCAGTTCTTC. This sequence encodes CASSQLRDSSYNEQFF.

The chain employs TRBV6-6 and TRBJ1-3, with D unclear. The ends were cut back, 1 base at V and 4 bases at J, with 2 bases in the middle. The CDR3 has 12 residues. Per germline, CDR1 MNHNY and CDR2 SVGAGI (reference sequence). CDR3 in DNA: TGTGCCAGCAGTTACTACGGAAACACCATATATTTT. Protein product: CASSYYGNTIYF.

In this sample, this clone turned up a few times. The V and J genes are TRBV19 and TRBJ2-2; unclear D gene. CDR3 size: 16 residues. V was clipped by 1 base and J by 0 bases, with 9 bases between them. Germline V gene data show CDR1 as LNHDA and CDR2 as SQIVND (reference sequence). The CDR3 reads CASSIVVAANTGELFF. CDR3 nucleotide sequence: TGTGCCAGTAGTATAGTAGTAGCCGCGAACACCGGGGAGCTGTTTTTT. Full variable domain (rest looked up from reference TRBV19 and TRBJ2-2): DGGITQSPKYLFRKEGQNVTLSCEQNLNHDAMYWYRQDPGQGLRLIYYSQIVNDFQKGDIAEGYSVSREKKESFPLTVTSAQKNPTAFYLCASSIVVAANTGELFFGEGSRLTVL.

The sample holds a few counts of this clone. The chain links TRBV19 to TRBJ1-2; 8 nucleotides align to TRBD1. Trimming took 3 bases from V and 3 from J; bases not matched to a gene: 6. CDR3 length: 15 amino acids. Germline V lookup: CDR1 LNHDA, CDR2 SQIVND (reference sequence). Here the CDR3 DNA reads TGTGCCAGTAGTATGGGCAGGGGGCCCCACTATGGCTACACCTTC. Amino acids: CASSMGRGPHYGYTF.

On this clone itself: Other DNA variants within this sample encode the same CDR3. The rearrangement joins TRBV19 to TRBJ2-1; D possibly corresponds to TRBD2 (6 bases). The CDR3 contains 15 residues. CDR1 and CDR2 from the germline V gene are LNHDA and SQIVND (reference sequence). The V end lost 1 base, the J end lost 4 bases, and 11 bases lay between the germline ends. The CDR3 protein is CASSIVAGPYNEQFF. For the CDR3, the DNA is TGTGCCAGTAGTATAGTGGCGGGACCATACAATGAGCAGTTCTTC.

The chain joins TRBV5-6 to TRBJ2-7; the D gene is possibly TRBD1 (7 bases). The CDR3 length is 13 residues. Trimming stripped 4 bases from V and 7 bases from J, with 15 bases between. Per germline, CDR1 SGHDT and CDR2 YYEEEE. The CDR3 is CASSPTGRWEQYF. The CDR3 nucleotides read TGTGCCAGCAGCCCGACAGGGAGGTGGGAGCAGTACTTC.